The 11 T cell receptor beta chains below all came from one sample that was sequenced in a study of T cell clonality in common variable immunodeficiency. TCRdb's table, derived via immunoSEQ multiplex PCR, lists solely in-frame clones and lacks some. The sample's table shows roughly 15,000 clones. No antigen is known for these receptors. Points from the study as a whole: Reportedly, TCR beta sequences from common variable immunodeficiency showed fewer deletions and N-nucleotide insertions.

The sample comprised peripheral blood mononuclear cells. The receptors shown here come from a human donor with common variable immunodeficiency.

Comment on this clone: The CDR3 end falls 3 residues outside the read, so it is completed with the germline J gene. This chain uses TRBV2 with TRBJ1-1, with D tentatively TRBD1 (5 bases). This CDR3 has 14 residues. The V end lost 10 bases, the J end lost 4 bases, and 19 bases lay between the germline ends. The germline gives CDR1 SNHLY, CDR2 FYNNEI. CDR3 DNA, as far as it was read: TGTGCCACTACCGACGCACCAGGGCGCACTGAA. Translated, it gives CATTDAPGRTE. The complete CDR3 protein is CATTDAPGRTEAFF.

Considering frequency, this clone is medium-sized (0.01 to 0.1%). The read comes to an end 3 residues before the CDR3 does, leaving the germline J gene to fill in the end. J is TRBJ1-5 and V is TRBV19; 7 bases are shared with TRBD1. Germline V gene data show CDR1 as LNHDA and CDR2 as SQIVND (reference sequence). The junction had 22 bases not matched to a gene; V was cut back by 3 bases and J by 5 bases. This CDR3 contains 20 residues. CDR3 DNA (partial): TGTGCCAGTAGTATTGTCGGTTCTTCTGGGACAGCAATCCTCCATCAGCCC. It specifies CASSIVGSSGTAILHQP. The CDR3 in its entirety is CASSIVGSSGTAILHQPQHF. Based on the CDR3 plus reference TRBV19 and TRBJ1-5, the full variable domain is DGGITQSPKYLFRKEGQNVTLSCEQNLNHDAMYWYRQDPGQGLRLIYYSQIVNDFQKGDIAEGYSVSREKKESFPLTVTSAQKNPTAFYLCASSIVGSSGTAILHQPQHFGDGTRLSIL.

About this clone itself: The read comes to an end 3 residues before the CDR3 does, leaving the germline J gene to fill in the end. The chain links TRBV19 to TRBJ1-2; D perhaps matches TRBD1 (5 bases). The CDR3 loop spans 15 amino acids. V shed 3 bases and J shed 5 bases, with 16 bases lying between them. Germline V CDR1 and CDR2: LNHDA, SQIVND (reference sequence). The CDR3 bases that were read are TGTGCCAGTAGTATTACAGGAACTCCCGTTTATGGC. The encoded protein is CASSITGTPVYG. The complete CDR3 reads CASSITGTPVYGYTF.

As to this clone: The read ends 3 residues shy of where the CDR3 ends; the end is completed using the germline J gene. This chain connects TRBV5-1 to TRBJ1-1; D is ambiguous. CDR1 is SGHRS, CDR2 YFSETQ, per germline. The CDR3 contains 13 residues. The V end was cut by 4 bases, the J end by 4 bases, with 11 bases between. The chain's CDR3 is CASSLDRGTEAFF. The DNA read from the CDR3 is TGCGCCAGCAGCCTGGACCGGGGCACTGAA.

With regard to this clone: Coverage ceases 3 residues before the CDR3 finishes, and the germline J gene fills in the end. The chain links TRBV29-1 to TRBJ1-1, with D perhaps TRBD1 (5 bases). Germline lookup yields CDR1 SQVTM and CDR2 ANQGSEA. CDR3 length equals 17 residues. V was cut by 6 bases and J by 0 bases, with 23 bases left in between. The CDR3: CSVGQFGREGMNTEAFF. The covered CDR3 bases are TGCAGCGTCGGTCAGTTTGGCAGGGAAGGGATGAACACTGAA.

Comment on this clone: The observed sequence ends 3 residues before the CDR3 terminus, with the missing tail filled in from the germline J gene. The chain is built from TRBV7-2 and TRBJ2-5; 9 positions agree with TRBD1. The V and J ends lost 5 bases and 5 bases, in that order; junction bases with no gene match: 6. CDR1 SGHTA and CDR2 FQGNSA come from the germline V gene. CDR3 length: 14 residues. The CDR3 protein is CASSIQGAGETQYF. Partial CDR3 DNA: TGTGCCAGCAGCATACAGGGGGCGGGGGAGACC. Together with reference TRBV7-2 and TRBJ2-5, the CDR3 gives the full variable domain: GAGVSQSPSNKVTEKGKDVELRCDPISGHTALYWYRQSLGQGLEFLIYFQGNSAPDKSGLPSDRFSAERTGGSVSTLTIQRTQQEDSAVYLCASSIQGAGETQYFGPGTRLLVL.

Of note for this clone: Read data end 3 residues before the CDR3 end; the end is taken from the germline J gene. The chain links TRBV18 to TRBJ2-7; tentatively, D is TRBD1 (6 bases). Germline loops: CDR1 KGHSH, CDR2 LQKENI. V gave up 0 bases and J gave up 2 bases, with 26 bases separating them. The CDR3 length is 20 residues. The sequenced part of the CDR3 DNA is TGTGCCAGCTCACCACCGGTTCGGACAGCACCGGACACTCTTACCTACGAG. Translated: CASSPPVRTAPDTLTYE. The full-length CDR3 reads as CASSPPVRTAPDTLTYEQYF.

Of note for this clone: The read comes to an end 3 residues before the CDR3 does, leaving the germline J gene to fill in the end. The chain links TRBV7-3 to TRBJ2-3; 9 bases map to TRBD2. Germline V gives CDR1 SGHTA, CDR2 FQGTGA. V was clipped by 5 bases and J by 3 bases; unmatched bases: 9. The CDR3 runs 16 residues. The sequenced CDR3 bases are TGTGCCAGCAGCCGGTCTTATAGCGGGAGAACAGATACG. Translated: CASSRSYSGRTDT. The whole CDR3 sequence reads CASSRSYSGRTDTQYF.

As concerns this clone: The read halts 3 residues ahead of the CDR3 end, with the missing end drawn from the germline J gene. V gene TRBV11-3 combines with J gene TRBJ1-1, with 9 bases that match TRBD1. Per germline, CDR1 SGHNT and CDR2 YENEEA. The CDR3 has 13 residues. Incomplete CDR3 DNA: TGTGCCAGCAGCTTGAGACAGGGGGACGAA. It encodes CASSLRQGDE. The whole CDR3 sequence is CASSLRQGDEAFF.

About this clone itself: The CDR3 goes on 3 residues after the read ends, and that part is filled in from the germline J gene. The V gene is TRBV19, the J gene TRBJ2-1; 9 nucleotides align to TRBD2. The germline gives CDR1 LNHDA, CDR2 SQIVND (reference sequence). V shed 10 bases and J 2 bases; nucleotides not matched to a gene: 9. This CDR3 spans 15 amino acids. The part of the CDR3 DNA that was read is TGTGCCATAGCAGCGGGGGGACCCCCCTACAATGAG. Amino acids: CAIAAGGPPYNE. The whole CDR3 reads CAIAAGGPPYNEQFF.

Frequency places this clone as medium-sized. The missing CDR3 end, 3 residues past where the read stops, is filled in from the germline J gene. This chain joins TRBV7-6 and TRBJ1-3; the D gene is possibly TRBD1 (5 bases). Germline V gene data show CDR1 as SGHVS and CDR2 as FNYEAQ. This CDR3 contains 15 residues. V lost 2 bases, J lost 3 bases, and 11 bases lay in between. Here the CDR3 reads CASSLKQGGGNTIYF. Incomplete CDR3 DNA: TGTGCCAGCAGCTTAAAGCAGGGAGGTGGAAACACC.